This TCR beta chain appears in the sequencing data of a study of radiotherapy plus CTLA-4 blockade in lung cancer. Overall study: Among patients, over 15% showed objective responses, and over 30% had disease control.

Receiving focal radiation plus CTLA-4 blockade with ipilimumab were patients who had chemo-refractory metastatic non-small-cell lung cancer. Trimming stripped 2 bases from V and 2 bases from J, with 8 bases between. Germline CDR1 and CDR2: SGHDT and YYEEEE. This CDR3 comprises 14 residues. Study-level results: After radiotherapy and ipilimumab, tumor-derived clones expanded in peripheral blood. Strongest reported response predictors: early blood clone changes and post-radiation interferon-beta.

Profiled with immunoSEQ multiplex PCR; TCRdb holds only in-frame clones, not every one. The sample includes 45,000 to 75,000 clones, 77% of them seen just once. In regard to this clone: As yet, its antigen is unknown.

This receptor was obtained from a human donor with non-small cell lung cancer who had a partial response to radiotherapy plus ipilimumab. The specimen was peripheral blood, collected from a patient treated with radiotherapy plus ipilimumab. V usage is TRBV5-6 and J usage is TRBJ1-3; D is unclear. The chain's CDR3 is CASSLGDPGNTIYF. The CDR3 DNA follows: TGTGCCAGCAGCTTAGGAGACCCTGGAAACACCATATATTTT.